The T cell receptor beta chain under discussion was sequenced for a study of T cell repertoires in aging, cancer and after chemotherapy. A mixed TRB-A/B primer pool amplified rearranged TRB by multiplex touch-down PCR. TCRdb passed the multiplex PCR reads through MiXCR, listing each CDR3 protein once. The table records about 5,300 distinct CDR3 sequences, 20% to 30% of them present only once. This CDR3 has 15 residues. CDR1 LNHDA and CDR2 SQIVND come from the germline V gene (reference sequence). Trimming at V came to 4 bases and at J to 5 bases, leaving 11 bases not matched to a gene. Amplification of TCR beta used genomic DNA extracted from peripheral blood. In this sample, this clonotype is medium-sized.

The chain recombines TRBV19 with TRBJ2-7; 7 bases fit TRBD1. The source of this sequence is a human donor in good health. The sample consisted of blood. CDR3 residues: CASSTPTGSMNEQYF. The CDR3 coding sequence is TGTGCCAGTAGTACGCCGACAGGGTCAATGAACGAGCAGTACTTC.